This TCR beta chain was sequenced for a study of T cell changes during pregnancy in multiple sclerosis. Only in-frame clones appear in the TCRdb table, and some are missing; sequencing was by immunoSEQ multiplex PCR. The sample holds tens of thousands of clones; around nine tenths are singletons and the top ten take around 2%. CDR1 and CDR2 (germline): KGHSH, LQKENI. With 4 bases removed from V and 2 bases from J, the gap between germline ends came to 11 bases. The CDR3 covers 14 residues. The chain recombines TRBV18 with TRBJ1-1; perhaps TRBD1 as D (5 bases). This TCR was sampled from a female donor with multiple sclerosis, enrolled in a pregnancy study. Sequencing was performed on peripheral blood, taken in the second trimester of pregnancy. Written as DNA, the CDR3 is TGTGCCAGCTCACTCGGACGGACAAACACTGAAGCTTTCTTT. It specifies CASSLGRTNTEAFF.